The T cell receptor beta chain described here comes from a study of tumor and adjacent non-tumor tissue in lung cancer (dated by TCRdb to the late 2010s). Looking at the study overall: Patients with adenocarcinoma (around eleven), squamous cell carcinoma (2) and small cell lung cancer (1) were included in the cohort. The roughly 15 patients were aged about 31 to 76 years, included about ten men and 5 women, and had TNM stage I to III disease. Sequencing generated a total of some 130 million productive TCRbeta reads, averaging around 4 million reads per sample. The study compared bulk TCRbeta repertoires from lung tumor tissue and matched distant non-tumor lung tissue of some 16 lung cancer patients. Around 30 paired specimens, one tumor and one normal lung sample per patient, were profiled by TCRbeta CDR3 sequencing. Results the study describes overall, beyond this receptor: The top 100 clones accounted for a significantly larger cumulative portion of the repertoire in normal lung than in tumor tissue. TCR diversity was significantly higher in younger patients, and higher tumor TCR diversity was associated with shorter overall and disease-free survival. Because peripheral blood was not sequenced, the blood TCRbeta repertoires of the lung cancer patients in the study went unexamined. With only about 16 patients in the cohort, the authors noted that larger samples and more detailed clinical data are needed. The sequencing platform is not named in the methods, and unique molecular identifiers are not mentioned. Tumor tissue showed significantly greater TCR diversity (inverse Simpson) than normal lung tissue (around 450 vs 150, P = 0.0075, Mann-Whitney U test).

Library generation was performed with multiplex PCR. The instrument given in TCRdb is Illumina HiSeq 2500. TCRbeta libraries were constructed through three rounds of nested PCR with primers (Table S4) according to protocols modified from ARM-PCR. PCR products of 200-500 bp were gel-excised and purified with the QIAquick gel extraction kit before sequencing. In the paper's pipeline: Trimmomatic was used to clean the reads, FLASH was used to merge the reads into complete CDR3 sequences, and MiTCR was used to assign the reads to V(D)J germline segments. Clonal diversity was computed as the inverse Simpson's index with VDJtools. A read counted as productive if the sequence was in-frame and lacked a premature stop codon. TCRdb reran the public reads through fastp at Q25 and MiXCR, keeping productive beta chains. Rows matching on CDR3 protein sequence are summarized as one entry with the most common DNA and genes. None of the V and J calls come from the authors' own analysis; TCRdb made them. Across this sample there are around 210,000 distinct CDR3 sequences, with about 71% seen only once. Roughly a quarter of the sample lies in the top ten.

CDR1 and CDR2, looked up from the germline V gene (reference sequence), are SEHNR and FQNEAQ. Counted from cysteine to phenylalanine, this CDR3 has 13 amino acids. Kept here is only the CDR3 DNA, which spans 39 bases and is read in frame from base 1. RNA was isolated from bulk unsorted tissue, and RNA quality was assessed with a NanoDrop ND-1000 and an Agilent 2100. Newly diagnosed lung cancer patients without prior chemotherapy who had been admitted for thoracic surgery in China between August and November 2014 were enrolled as donors. Patients who had received previous radiotherapy or chemotherapy, or who had another concurrent cancer, were excluded from the study. Surgical tissue pieces of 1-2 cm3 were preserved in RNAlater solution and were kept at -80 degrees C until use. As to this clonotype: The antigen it binds to is not known. At one boundary the junction diverges from the germline segment, which might be a read error.

The TCR was taken from a man in his 60s with non-small cell lung cancer. Material: lung tumor tissue. In this chain, TRBV7-9 is recombined with TRBJ2-7; the D segment cannot be called with confidence. The CDR3 protein sequence reads: CASRSGPDHEQYF. The DNA is as follows: TGTGCCAGCAGAAGTGGACCGGACCACGAGCAATACTTC.